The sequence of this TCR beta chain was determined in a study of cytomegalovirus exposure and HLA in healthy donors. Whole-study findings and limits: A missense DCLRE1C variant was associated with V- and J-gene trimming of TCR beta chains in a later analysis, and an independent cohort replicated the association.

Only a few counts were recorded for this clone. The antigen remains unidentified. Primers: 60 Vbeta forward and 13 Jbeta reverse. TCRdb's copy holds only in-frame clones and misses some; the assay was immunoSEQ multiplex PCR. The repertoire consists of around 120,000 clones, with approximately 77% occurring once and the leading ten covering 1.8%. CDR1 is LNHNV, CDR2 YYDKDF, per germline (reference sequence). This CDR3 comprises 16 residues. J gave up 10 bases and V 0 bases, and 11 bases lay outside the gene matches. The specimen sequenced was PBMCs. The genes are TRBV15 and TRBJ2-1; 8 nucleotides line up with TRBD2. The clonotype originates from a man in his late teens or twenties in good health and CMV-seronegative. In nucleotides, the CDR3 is TGTGCCACCAGCAGAGACCTTAGCGGGGACAAACGGGAGCAGTTCTTC. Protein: CATSRDLSGDKREQFF.